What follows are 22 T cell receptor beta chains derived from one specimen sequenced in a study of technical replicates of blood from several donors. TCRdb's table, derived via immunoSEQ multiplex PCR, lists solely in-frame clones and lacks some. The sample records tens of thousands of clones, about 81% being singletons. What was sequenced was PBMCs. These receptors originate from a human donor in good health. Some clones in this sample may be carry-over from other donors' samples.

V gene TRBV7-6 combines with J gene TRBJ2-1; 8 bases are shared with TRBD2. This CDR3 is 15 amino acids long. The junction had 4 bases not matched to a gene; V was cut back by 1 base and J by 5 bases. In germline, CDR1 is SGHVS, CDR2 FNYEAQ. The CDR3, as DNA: TGTGCCAGCAGCTTAGGGCTAGCGGGTGACAATGAGCAGTTCTTC. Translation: CASSLGLAGDNEQFF.

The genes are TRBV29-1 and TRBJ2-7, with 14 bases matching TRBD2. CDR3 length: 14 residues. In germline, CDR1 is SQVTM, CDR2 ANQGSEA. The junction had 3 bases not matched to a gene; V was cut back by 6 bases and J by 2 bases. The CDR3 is CSVRLAGGPYEQYF. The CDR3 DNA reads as TGCAGCGTAAGACTAGCGGGGGGGCCCTACGAGCAGTACTTC.

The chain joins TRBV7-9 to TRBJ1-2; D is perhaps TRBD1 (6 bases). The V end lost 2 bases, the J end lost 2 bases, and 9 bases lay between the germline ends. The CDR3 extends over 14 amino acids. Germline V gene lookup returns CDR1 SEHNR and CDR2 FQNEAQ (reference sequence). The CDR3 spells CASSLSTGNYGYTF. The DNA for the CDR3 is TGTGCCAGCAGCTTAAGTACAGGGAACTATGGCTACACCTTC.

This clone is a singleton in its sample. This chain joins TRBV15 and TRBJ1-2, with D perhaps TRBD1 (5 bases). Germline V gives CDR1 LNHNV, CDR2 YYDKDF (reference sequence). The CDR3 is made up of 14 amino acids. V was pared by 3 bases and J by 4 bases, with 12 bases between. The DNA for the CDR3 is TGTGCCACCAGCAGGGGGGGGGACTTCTATGGCTACACCTTC. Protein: CATSRGGDFYGYTF.

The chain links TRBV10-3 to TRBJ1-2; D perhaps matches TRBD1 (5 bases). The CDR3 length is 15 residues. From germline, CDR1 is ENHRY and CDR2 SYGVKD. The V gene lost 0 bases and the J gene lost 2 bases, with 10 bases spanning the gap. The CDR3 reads CAISESQGSNYGYTF. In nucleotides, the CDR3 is TGTGCCATCAGTGAGTCGCAGGGCTCAAACTATGGCTACACCTTC.

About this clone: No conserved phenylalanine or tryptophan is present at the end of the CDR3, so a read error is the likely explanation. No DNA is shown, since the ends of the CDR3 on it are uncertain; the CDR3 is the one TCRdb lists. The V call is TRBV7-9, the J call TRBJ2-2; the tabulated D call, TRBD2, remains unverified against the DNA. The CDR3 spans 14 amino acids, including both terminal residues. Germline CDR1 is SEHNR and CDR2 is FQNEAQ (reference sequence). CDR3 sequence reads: CASSPVSFTGERFL.

For the CDR3, the DNA is TGTGCCAGCAGAGAGGAAGGGACAGGCGGCGGCGATACGCAGTATTTT. Translation: CASREEGTGGGDTQYF. The chain couples TRBV7-3 to TRBJ2-3; 8 nucleotides match TRBD1. Germline CDR1 is SGHTA and CDR2 is FQGTGA. The length of the CDR3 is 16 residues. V shed 6 bases, J shed 6 bases, and the junction held 14 bases outside the gene matches.

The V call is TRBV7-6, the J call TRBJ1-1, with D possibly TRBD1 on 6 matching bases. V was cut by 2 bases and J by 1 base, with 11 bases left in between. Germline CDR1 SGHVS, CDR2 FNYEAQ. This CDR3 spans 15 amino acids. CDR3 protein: CASSLNTGRNTEAFF. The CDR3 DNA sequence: TGTGCCAGCAGCTTAAATACAGGGCGGAACACTGAAGCTTTCTTT.

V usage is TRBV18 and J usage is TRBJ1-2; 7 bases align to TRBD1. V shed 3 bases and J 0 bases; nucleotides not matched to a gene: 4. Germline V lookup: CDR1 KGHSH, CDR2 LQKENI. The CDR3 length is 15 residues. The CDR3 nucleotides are TGTGCCAGCTCACCGGGACAGCTATCTAACTATGGCTACACCTTC. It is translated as CASSPGQLSNYGYTF. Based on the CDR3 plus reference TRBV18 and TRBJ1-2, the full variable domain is NAGVMQNPRHLVRRRGQEARLRCSPMKGHSHVYWYRQLPEEGLKFMVYLQKENIIDESGMPKERFSAEFPKEGPSILRIQQVVRGDSAAYFCASSPGQLSNYGYTFGSGTRLTVV.

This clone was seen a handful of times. The CDR3 spells CASSVEGPTEAFF. In DNA form, the CDR3 reads TGTGCCAGCAGCGTAGAGGGGCCCACTGAAGCTTTCTTT. The rearrangement joins TRBV9 to TRBJ1-1, with D possibly TRBD1 on 5 matching bases. CDR1 and CDR2 (germline): SGDLS, YYNGEE. V was trimmed by 0 bases and J by 4 bases, leaving 7 bases between them. The CDR3 consists of 13 residues.

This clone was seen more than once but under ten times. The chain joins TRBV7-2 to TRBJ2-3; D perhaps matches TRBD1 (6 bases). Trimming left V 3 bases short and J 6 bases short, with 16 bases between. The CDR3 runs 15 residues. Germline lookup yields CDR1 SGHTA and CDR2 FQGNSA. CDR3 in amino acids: CASSFSTGDGDTQYF. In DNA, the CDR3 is TGTGCCAGCAGCTTCTCGACAGGTGACGGGGATACGCAGTATTTT.

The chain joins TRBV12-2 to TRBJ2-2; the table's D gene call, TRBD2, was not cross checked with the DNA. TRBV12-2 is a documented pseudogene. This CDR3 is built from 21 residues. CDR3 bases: TGTGCAAGTCGCTTAGTGGTTGGCGGGAGGGCCCCCCGCCGTGACACCGGGGAGCTGTTTTTT. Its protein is CASRLVVGGRAPRRDTGELFF.

CDR3 residues: CASSATGDPSYNEQFF. The CDR3 bases are TGTGCCAGCAGCGCCACGGGGGACCCCTCCTACAATGAGCAGTTCTTC. The rearrangement joins TRBV11-3 to TRBJ2-1, with a weak D call TRBD2 (6 bases). This CDR3 is 16 amino acids long. V was clipped by 5 bases and J by 0 bases, with 14 bases between them. CDR1 and CDR2 (germline): SGHNT, YENEEA.

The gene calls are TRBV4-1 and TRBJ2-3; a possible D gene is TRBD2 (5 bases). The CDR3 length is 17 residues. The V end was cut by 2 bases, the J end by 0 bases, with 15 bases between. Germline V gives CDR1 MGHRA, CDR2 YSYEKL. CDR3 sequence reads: CASSQLPGRVSTDTQYF. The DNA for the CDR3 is TGCGCCAGCAGCCAACTGCCGGGAAGAGTGAGCACAGATACGCAGTATTTT.

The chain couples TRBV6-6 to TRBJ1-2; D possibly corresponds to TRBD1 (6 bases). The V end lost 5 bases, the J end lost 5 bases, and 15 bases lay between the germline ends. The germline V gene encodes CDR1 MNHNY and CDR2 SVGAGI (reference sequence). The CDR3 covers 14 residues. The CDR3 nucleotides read TGTGCCAGCAGTCGTGACCAGGGGTTTTATGGCTACACCTTC. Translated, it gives CASSRDQGFYGYTF.

The CDR3 is CASSQVGRGLNEKLFF. CDR3 DNA sequence: TGCGCCAGCAGCCAAGTGGGGAGAGGATTGAACGAAAAACTGTTTTTT. The chain links TRBV4-3 to TRBJ1-4; D call uncertain. The CDR3 is 16 residues long. The V and J ends lost 1 base and 8 bases respectively, with 17 bases between them. Germline assignment: CDR1 LGHNA and CDR2 YSLEER.

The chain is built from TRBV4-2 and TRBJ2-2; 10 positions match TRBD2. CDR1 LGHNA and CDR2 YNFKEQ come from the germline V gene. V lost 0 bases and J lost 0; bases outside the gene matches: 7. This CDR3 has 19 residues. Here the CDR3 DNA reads TGTGCCAGCAGCCAAGATGGCGTAGCGGGAGGCTCGAACACCGGGGAGCTGTTTTTT. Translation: CASSQDGVAGGSNTGELFF.

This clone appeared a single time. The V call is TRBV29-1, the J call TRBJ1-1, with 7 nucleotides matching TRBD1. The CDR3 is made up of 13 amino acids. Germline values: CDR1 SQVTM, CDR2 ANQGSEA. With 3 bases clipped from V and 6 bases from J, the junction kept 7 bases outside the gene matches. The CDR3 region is CSVEWDSFSEAFF. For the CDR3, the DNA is TGCAGCGTTGAGTGGGACAGTTTCTCTGAAGCTTTCTTT.

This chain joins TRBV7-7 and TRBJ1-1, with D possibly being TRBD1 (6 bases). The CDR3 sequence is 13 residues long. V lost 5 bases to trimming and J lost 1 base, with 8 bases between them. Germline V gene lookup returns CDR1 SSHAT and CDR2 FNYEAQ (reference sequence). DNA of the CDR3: TGTGCCAGCAGCGCGGACAGGAACACTGAAGCTTTCTTT. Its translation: CASSADRNTEAFF.

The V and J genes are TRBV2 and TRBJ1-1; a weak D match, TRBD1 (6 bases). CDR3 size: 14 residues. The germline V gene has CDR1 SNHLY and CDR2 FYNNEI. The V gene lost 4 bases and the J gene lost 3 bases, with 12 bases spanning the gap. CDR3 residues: CASSVQGGDTEAFF. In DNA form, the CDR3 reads TGTGCCAGCAGTGTACAGGGAGGGGACACTGAAGCTTTCTTT.

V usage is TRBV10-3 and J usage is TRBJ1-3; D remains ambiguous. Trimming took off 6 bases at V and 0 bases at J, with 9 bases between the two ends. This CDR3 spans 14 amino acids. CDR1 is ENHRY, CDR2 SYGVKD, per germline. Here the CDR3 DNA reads TGTGCCATCAGGCTTAGCCTCTCTGGAAACACCATATATTTT. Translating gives CAIRLSLSGNTIYF.

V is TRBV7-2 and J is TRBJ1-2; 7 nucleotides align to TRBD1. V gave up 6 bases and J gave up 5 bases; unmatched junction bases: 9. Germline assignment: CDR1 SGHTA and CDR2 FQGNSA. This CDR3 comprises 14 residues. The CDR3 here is CASSSPGQSYGYTF. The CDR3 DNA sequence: TGTGCCAGCAGTTCCCCGGGACAGTCTTATGGCTACACCTTC.